One and the same sample provided the 26 T cell receptor beta chains below, sequenced in a study of T cells after yellow fever vaccination (dated by TCRdb to the late 2010s). The library came from 5' RACE. Data came from an Illumina NovaSeq 6000. TCRdb took the public reads, trimmed them with fastp at Q25, ran MiXCR for clone calling and kept in-frame beta chains. Rows with one shared CDR3 protein collapse into an entry with the most common genes and DNA. Counted in this sample were approximately 450,000 distinct CDR3 sequences; around 19% of them appeared once. The top ten clonotypes cover 18% of the sample. The sample's treatment or condition label is to be understood as: live attenuated yellow fever vaccine strain. This sample comprised PBMCs, obtained before the yellow fever booster vaccination. These receptors originate from a man aged 18 to 29 who received the YFV17D yellow fever vaccine.

The chain uses TRBV5-1 and TRBJ1-1, with D possibly TRBD1 on 6 matching bases. Trimming stripped 2 bases from V and 0 bases from J, with 11 bases between. The CDR3 extends over 15 amino acids. Germline-derived CDR1 and CDR2 are SGHRS and YFSETQ. The CDR3 DNA follows: TGCGCCAGCAGCTTAACAGGGTCCTTGAACACTGAAGCTTTCTTT. Translation gives CASSLTGSLNTEAFF.

This chain links TRBV5-6 with TRBJ2-5; the match to TRBD2 covers 10 bases. CDR3 size: 16 residues. Germline V gene lookup returns CDR1 SGHDT and CDR2 YYEEEE. Trimming removed 4 bases from V and 3 bases from J; junction bases left unmatched: 9. In DNA form, the CDR3 reads TGTGCCAGCAGCATTCCGGGACTAGCGTCGAAAGAGACCCAGTACTTC. As protein: CASSIPGLASKETQYF.

The chain is built from TRBV10-3 and TRBJ1-2; D possibly corresponds to TRBD1 (6 bases). CDR3 size: 15 residues. Germline-derived CDR1 and CDR2 are ENHRY and SYGVKD. Trimming removed 3 bases from V and 3 bases from J, with 14 bases in between. In DNA form, the CDR3 reads TGTGCCATCAGTGACCGGACAGCAAGGGACTATGGCTACACCTTC. Protein sequence: CAISDRTARDYGYTF.

This clonotype was detected only a few times. The chain links TRBV6-1 to TRBJ1-3; D possibly corresponds to TRBD1 (5 bases). The germline V gene encodes CDR1 MNHNS and CDR2 SASEGT. The ends were cut back, 7 bases at V and 1 base at J, with 17 bases in the middle. The CDR3 has 16 residues. CDR3 DNA sequence: TGTGCCAGCATTCGAAGCCGGGGGGGATCTGGAAACACCATATATTTT. It specifies CASIRSRGGSGNTIYF.

The rearrangement links TRBV13 to TRBJ1-1; D is undetermined. This CDR3 comprises 15 residues. The V gene lost 4 bases and the J gene lost 0 bases, with 12 bases spanning the gap. Germline V gene data show CDR1 as PRHDT and CDR2 as FYEKMQ (reference sequence). CDR3 sequence (DNA): TGTGCCAGCAGCTGGACGGACGTTTTGAACACTGAAGCTTTCTTT. This gives the protein CASSWTDVLNTEAFF. The variable domain in full, with the rest retrieved from reference TRBV13 and TRBJ1-1, is AAGVIQSPRHLIKEKRETATLKCYPIPRHDTVYWYQQGPGQDPQFLISFYEKMQSDKGSIPDRFSAQQFSDYHSELNMSSLELGDSALYFCASSWTDVLNTEAFFGQGTRLTVV.

The J gene is TRBJ2-1, the V gene TRBV10-3; TRBD1 is a possible D gene (5 bases). V gave up 11 bases and J gave up 2 bases, with 10 bases separating them. The CDR3 has 12 amino acids. The germline V gene has CDR1 ENHRY and CDR2 SYGVKD. The CDR3 DNA reads TGTGCCCATGGGGCTACCTACAATGAGCAGTTCTTC. The encoded protein is CAHGATYNEQFF.

The CDR3 sequence: CASSHSIDRADGYTF. As DNA, the CDR3 is TGTGCCAGCAGCCATTCCATTGACAGGGCGGACGGCTACACCTTC. The gene calls are TRBV7-9 and TRBJ1-2; TRBD1 matches 7 bases. This CDR3 has 15 residues. Germline CDR1 reads SEHNR; CDR2 reads FQNEAQ (reference sequence). V shed 5 bases, J shed 8 bases, and the junction held 14 bases outside the gene matches.

The genes are TRBV27 and TRBJ2-6; D is undetermined. The V gene's germline CDR1 is MNHEY and CDR2 SMNVEV (reference sequence). CDR3 length: 14 amino acids. Trimming stripped 1 base from V and 4 bases from J, with 5 bases between. In nucleotides, the CDR3 is TGTGCCAGCAGTTTATTCGGGGGGGCCAACGTCCTGACTTTC. It translates to CASSLFGGANVLTF.

This clonotype occurred a few times. The rearrangement uses TRBV12-3 or TRBV12-4 and TRBJ2-1, with D maybe TRBD2 (7 bases). V shed 2 bases and J shed 8 bases, with 13 bases lying between them. This CDR3 is 14 amino acids long. The CDR3 sequence: CASSLFRGGHEQFF. The CDR3 DNA is TGTGCCAGCAGTTTATTTAGGGGGGGGCATGAGCAGTTCTTC.

This clonotype was counted only a few times. Compared with germline, one end of the junction differs, possibly owing to a read error. The chain has TRBV20-1 and TRBJ1-4, with TRBD1 matching 7 bases. The germline gives CDR1 DFQATT, CDR2 SNEGSKA (reference sequence). The CDR3 totals 14 residues. The CDR3 loop reads CSARLTGINQKLFF. CDR3 nucleotide sequence: TGCAGTGCCAGACTGACAGGGATTAATCAAAAACTGTTTTTT.

This clonotype was seen a few times. V and J are TRBV29-1 and TRBJ2-3, with 11 bases that match TRBD2. There are 16 residues in the CDR3. After removal of 6 bases from V and 0 bases from J, the junction contained 8 bases not matched to a gene. The germline V gene has CDR1 SQVTM and CDR2 ANQGSEA. For the CDR3, the DNA is TGCAGCGTGACTAGCGGGGCGATAAAAAGCACAGATACGCAGTATTTT. Protein product: CSVTSGAIKSTDTQYF.

The CDR3 region is CASSYVRGNQPQHF. For the CDR3, the DNA is TGTGCCAGCAGTTACGTCAGGGGGAATCAGCCCCAGCATTTT. The rearrangement uses TRBV6-2 or TRBV6-3 and TRBJ1-5, with 7 bases matching TRBD1. The V gene's germline CDR1 is MNHEY and CDR2 SVGEGT. This CDR3 is 14 amino acids long. V lost 2 bases to trimming and J lost 4 bases; unmatched junction nucleotides: 2.

The V call is TRBV6-6, the J call TRBJ2-5; D may be TRBD2 (6 bases). Trimming left V 4 bases short and J 2 bases short, with 14 bases between. Germline-derived CDR1 and CDR2 are MNHNY and SVGAGI (reference sequence). This CDR3 is 15 amino acids long. CDR3 DNA: TGTGCCAGCAGTTTACCCCGGGGGAGTCAAGAGACCCAGTACTTC. Its protein product is CASSLPRGSQETQYF.

J is TRBJ1-1 and V is TRBV29-1; D uncertain. Germline loops: CDR1 SQVTM, CDR2 ANQGSEA. Trimming left V 0 bases short and J 4 bases short, with 12 bases between. This CDR3 contains 14 residues. DNA for the CDR3: TGCAGCGTTGAAGAGGCGGGATCGGGCACTGAAGCTTTCTTT. Translation: CSVEEAGSGTEAFF.

The chain employs TRBV7-9 and TRBJ2-1; D is unclear. Germline V gene sequence: CDR1 SEHNR, CDR2 FQNEAQ (reference sequence). This CDR3 region has 13 residues. Trimming took off 1 base at V and 12 bases at J, with 13 bases between the two ends. CDR3 sequence: CASSLGLGWAQFF. As DNA, the CDR3 is TGTGCCAGCAGCTTAGGACTGGGTTGGGCGCAGTTCTTC.

This rearrangement joins TRBV11-3 to TRBJ1-1; no clear D gene. Trimming took 5 bases from V and 4 from J, leaving 14 bases between them. Germline CDR1 SGHNT, CDR2 YENEEA. The CDR3 loop spans 14 amino acids. CDR3 in amino acids: CASSPRAGSTEAFF. The CDR3 DNA sequence: TGTGCCAGCAGCCCCCGAGCTGGGAGCACTGAAGCTTTCTTT.

This clonotype was picked up many times. J is TRBJ2-5 and V is TRBV7-6; D possibly uses TRBD1 or TRBD2 (5 bases each). From germline, CDR1 is SGHVS and CDR2 FNYEAQ. CDR3 length: 14 amino acids. Between the trimmed V and J ends, which lost 1 base and 5 bases, there was a span of 11 bases. The CDR3 region has the DNA TGTGCCAGCAGCTTAGTTGCCGGGGCGGAGACCCAGTACTTC. Translation gives CASSLVAGAETQYF.

There are a few counts of this clonotype. The chain joins TRBV4-3 to TRBJ2-7; a possible D gene is TRBD2 (5 bases). CDR3 length equals 13 residues. Looked up from germline, CDR1 is LGHNA and CDR2 is YSLEER. Trimming removed 4 bases at V and 3 bases at J, with 10 bases between. As DNA, the CDR3 is TGCGCCAGCAGCCCTGATCGGGACTACGAGCAGTACTTC. Residues: CASSPDRDYEQYF.

This clonotype turned up a few times. The chain carries TRBV6-2 or TRBV6-3 and TRBJ1-6; no firm D call. There are 13 residues in the CDR3. CDR1 and CDR2 (germline): MNHEY, SVGEGT. The V end lost 6 bases, the J end lost 8 bases, and 11 bases lay between the germline ends. This CDR3 reads CASSRAGDSPLHF. CDR3 in DNA: TGTGCCAGCAGCAGAGCTGGGGATTCACCCCTCCACTTT.

This clonotype has a handful of counts. The V call is TRBV12-3 or TRBV12-4, the J call TRBJ2-2; 12 bases align to TRBD2. This CDR3 is built from 16 residues. The V and J ends lost 6 bases and 6 bases, in that order; junction bases with no gene match: 8. DNA for the CDR3: TGTGCCAGCAGGGCAGGGACTAGCGGGCGCGCCGGGGAGCTGTTTTTT. Translation gives CASRAGTSGRAGELFF.

This clonotype was found many times. The chain uses TRBV7-3 and TRBJ1-2, with D unclear. The V gene's germline CDR1 is SGHTA and CDR2 FQGTGA. Trimming removed 5 bases from V and 1 base from J, with 8 bases in between. This CDR3 has 13 amino acids. CDR3 coding DNA: TGTGCCAGCAGCCTCGACAATAACTATGGCTACACCTTC. Translating gives CASSLDNNYGYTF.

This clonotype was detected a few times. The J gene is TRBJ1-2, the V gene TRBV7-2; no clear D. Germline V gene lookup returns CDR1 SGHTA and CDR2 FQGNSA. The CDR3 contains 14 residues. V was pared by 5 bases and J by 0 bases, with 10 bases between. CDR3 residues: CASSPLQANYGYTF. CDR3 DNA sequence: TGTGCCAGCAGCCCGTTACAAGCTAACTATGGCTACACCTTC.

The table lists this clonotype with a few counts. The rearrangement links TRBV4-1 to TRBJ2-7, with no clear D. Germline lookup yields CDR1 MGHRA and CDR2 YSYEKL. CDR3 length: 12 residues. Trimming cost V 2 bases and J 3 bases, with 5 bases left between them. CDR3 loop: CASSQFGYEQYF. CDR3 coding DNA: TGCGCCAGCAGCCAATTCGGCTACGAGCAGTACTTC.

For the CDR3, the DNA is TGCAGTGCGGGCAACCTCAACACCGGGGAGCTGTTTTTT. Its translation: CSAGNLNTGELFF. This chain connects TRBV20-1 to TRBJ2-2, with D unresolved. V lost 6 bases and J lost 2, with 10 bases in between. CDR3 size: 13 residues. From germline, CDR1 is DFQATT and CDR2 SNEGSKA (reference sequence).

Only a few counts were recorded for this clonotype. J is TRBJ2-3 and V is TRBV5-6; D is ambiguous. The V end was cut by 0 bases, the J end by 6 bases, with 8 bases between. The CDR3 contains 13 residues. Germline V gives CDR1 SGHDT, CDR2 YYEEEE. The CDR3 DNA follows: TGTGCCAGCAGCTTGGGAAGGGCGGATACGCAGTATTTT. Translated, it gives CASSLGRADTQYF.

The J gene is TRBJ2-2, the V gene TRBV12-3 or TRBV12-4; D not resolved. V was cut by 1 base and J by 4 bases, with 19 bases left in between. The CDR3 contains 18 residues. The DNA for the CDR3 is TGTGCCAGCAGTTTAGTTCAATGGACCCGAAAGGGCACCGGGGAGCTGTTTTTT. Translated, it gives CASSLVQWTRKGTGELFF.